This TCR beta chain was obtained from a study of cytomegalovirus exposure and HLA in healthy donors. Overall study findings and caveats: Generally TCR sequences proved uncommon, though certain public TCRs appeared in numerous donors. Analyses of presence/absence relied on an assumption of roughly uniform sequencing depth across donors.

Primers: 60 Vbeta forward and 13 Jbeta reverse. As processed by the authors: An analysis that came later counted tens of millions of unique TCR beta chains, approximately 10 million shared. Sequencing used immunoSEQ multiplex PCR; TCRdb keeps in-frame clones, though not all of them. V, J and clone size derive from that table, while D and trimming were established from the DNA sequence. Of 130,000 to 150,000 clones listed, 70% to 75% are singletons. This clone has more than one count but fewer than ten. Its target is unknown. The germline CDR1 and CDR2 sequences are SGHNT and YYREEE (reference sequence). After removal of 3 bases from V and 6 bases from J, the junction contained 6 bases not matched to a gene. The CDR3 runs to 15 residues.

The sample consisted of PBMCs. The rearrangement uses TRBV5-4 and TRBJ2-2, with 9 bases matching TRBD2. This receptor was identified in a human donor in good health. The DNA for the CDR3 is TGTGCCAGCAGCTCTTCTAGCGGGAAATCCGGGGAGCTGTTTTTT. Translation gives CASSSSSGKSGELFF.